The 9 T cell receptor beta chains listed next were all sequenced from one sample in a study of blood T cells in healthy people across ages. Alongside a J-beta primer mix, a sample-barcoded 5' primer served in a second PCR lasting about 7 to 12 cycles. TCRdb re-called the 5' RACE reads through MiXCR, storing one row per CDR3 protein. In the table there are more than 1,400,000 distinct CDR3 sequences, approximately 38% of which are singletons. The sequenced sample consisted of blood. All receptors derive from a young woman in good health.

The chain combines TRBV24-1 with TRBJ1-2; the match to TRBD1 covers 12 bases. J was trimmed by 4 bases and V by 7 bases; bases with no gene match: 9. CDR3 size: 16 residues. Germline V gene lookup returns CDR1 KGHDR and CDR2 SFDVKD. This CDR3 reads CATRGGQGAPGYGYTF. CDR3 bases: TGTGCCACCAGGGGGGGACAGGGGGCGCCAGGCTATGGCTACACCTTC.

This clonotype was counted between two and nine times. This chain uses TRBV3-1 with TRBJ2-7, with D unclear. V lost 0 bases to trimming and J lost 3 bases, with 6 bases between them. This CDR3 comprises 13 residues. The germline V gene encodes CDR1 LGHDT and CDR2 YNNKEL (reference sequence). The CDR3 DNA follows: TGTGCCAGCAGCCAAGAAAGGGACTACGAGCAGTACTTC. Translating gives CASSQERDYEQYF.

This clonotype turned up a few times. The chain combines TRBV6-1 with TRBJ2-1; the D is unclear. CDR1 and CDR2 from the germline V gene are MNHNS and SASEGT. V was trimmed by 1 base and J by 7 bases, leaving 5 bases between them. The CDR3 is made up of 12 amino acids. Here the CDR3 reads CASSEGANEQFF. The CDR3 DNA follows: TGTGCCAGCAGTGAAGGAGCGAATGAGCAGTTCTTC.

This sequence joins TRBV2 and TRBJ2-3; 8 bases line up with TRBD1. With 3 bases clipped from V and 3 bases from J, the junction kept 2 bases outside the gene matches. Per the germline V gene, CDR1 is SNHLY and CDR2 is FYNNEI. The CDR3 contains 14 residues. This CDR3 reads CASSDWDRTDTQYF. As DNA, the CDR3 is TGTGCCAGCAGTGATTGGGACAGGACAGATACGCAGTATTTT.

This sequence joins TRBV20-1 and TRBJ1-1; 7 bases fit TRBD1. CDR1 and CDR2 from the germline V gene are DFQATT and SNEGSKA (reference sequence). The CDR3 extends over 15 amino acids. The V and J ends lost 0 bases and 1 base, in that order; junction bases with no gene match: 5. The CDR3 spells CSARDLAGGNTEAFF. The CDR3 coding sequence is TGCAGTGCTAGAGATCTCGCAGGGGGGAACACTGAAGCTTTCTTT.

The chain links TRBV27 to TRBJ1-4; D is unclear. The germline CDR1 and CDR2 sequences are MNHEY and SMNVEV (reference sequence). This CDR3 region has 14 residues. V was pared by 4 bases and J by 8 bases, with 14 bases between. CDR3 region: CASSSQASGEKLFF. CDR3 DNA sequence: TGTGCCAGCAGTTCCCAGGCTAGTGGGGAAAAACTGTTTTTT.

The chain couples TRBV15 to TRBJ2-3; 8 nucleotides line up with TRBD2. J was trimmed by 0 bases and V by 5 bases; bases with no gene match: 7. The CDR3 is 16 amino acids. From germline, CDR1 is LNHNV and CDR2 YYDKDF (reference sequence). This CDR3 reads CATSAQLAVSTDTQYF. CDR3 coding DNA: TGTGCCACCAGCGCCCAACTAGCGGTTAGCACAGATACGCAGTATTTT.

The chain couples TRBV7-2 to TRBJ2-5; no firm D call. The CDR3 extends over 12 amino acids. The V and J ends lost 1 base and 9 bases respectively, with 9 bases between them. Germline-derived CDR1 and CDR2 are SGHTA and FQGNSA. As DNA, the CDR3 is TGTGCCAGCAGCTTAGTGGGCAGAGCCCAGTACTTC. Encoded protein: CASSLVGRAQYF.

The chain combines TRBV5-1 with TRBJ1-6; tentative D call: TRBD1 (6 bases). With 3 bases removed from V and 0 bases from J, the gap between germline ends came to 10 bases. CDR1 is SGHRS, CDR2 YFSETQ, per germline. The CDR3 has 16 amino acids. DNA for the CDR3: TGCGCCAGCAGCTACCAGGGGAGCTCCTATAATTCACCCCTCCACTTT. Translation: CASSYQGSSYNSPLHF.